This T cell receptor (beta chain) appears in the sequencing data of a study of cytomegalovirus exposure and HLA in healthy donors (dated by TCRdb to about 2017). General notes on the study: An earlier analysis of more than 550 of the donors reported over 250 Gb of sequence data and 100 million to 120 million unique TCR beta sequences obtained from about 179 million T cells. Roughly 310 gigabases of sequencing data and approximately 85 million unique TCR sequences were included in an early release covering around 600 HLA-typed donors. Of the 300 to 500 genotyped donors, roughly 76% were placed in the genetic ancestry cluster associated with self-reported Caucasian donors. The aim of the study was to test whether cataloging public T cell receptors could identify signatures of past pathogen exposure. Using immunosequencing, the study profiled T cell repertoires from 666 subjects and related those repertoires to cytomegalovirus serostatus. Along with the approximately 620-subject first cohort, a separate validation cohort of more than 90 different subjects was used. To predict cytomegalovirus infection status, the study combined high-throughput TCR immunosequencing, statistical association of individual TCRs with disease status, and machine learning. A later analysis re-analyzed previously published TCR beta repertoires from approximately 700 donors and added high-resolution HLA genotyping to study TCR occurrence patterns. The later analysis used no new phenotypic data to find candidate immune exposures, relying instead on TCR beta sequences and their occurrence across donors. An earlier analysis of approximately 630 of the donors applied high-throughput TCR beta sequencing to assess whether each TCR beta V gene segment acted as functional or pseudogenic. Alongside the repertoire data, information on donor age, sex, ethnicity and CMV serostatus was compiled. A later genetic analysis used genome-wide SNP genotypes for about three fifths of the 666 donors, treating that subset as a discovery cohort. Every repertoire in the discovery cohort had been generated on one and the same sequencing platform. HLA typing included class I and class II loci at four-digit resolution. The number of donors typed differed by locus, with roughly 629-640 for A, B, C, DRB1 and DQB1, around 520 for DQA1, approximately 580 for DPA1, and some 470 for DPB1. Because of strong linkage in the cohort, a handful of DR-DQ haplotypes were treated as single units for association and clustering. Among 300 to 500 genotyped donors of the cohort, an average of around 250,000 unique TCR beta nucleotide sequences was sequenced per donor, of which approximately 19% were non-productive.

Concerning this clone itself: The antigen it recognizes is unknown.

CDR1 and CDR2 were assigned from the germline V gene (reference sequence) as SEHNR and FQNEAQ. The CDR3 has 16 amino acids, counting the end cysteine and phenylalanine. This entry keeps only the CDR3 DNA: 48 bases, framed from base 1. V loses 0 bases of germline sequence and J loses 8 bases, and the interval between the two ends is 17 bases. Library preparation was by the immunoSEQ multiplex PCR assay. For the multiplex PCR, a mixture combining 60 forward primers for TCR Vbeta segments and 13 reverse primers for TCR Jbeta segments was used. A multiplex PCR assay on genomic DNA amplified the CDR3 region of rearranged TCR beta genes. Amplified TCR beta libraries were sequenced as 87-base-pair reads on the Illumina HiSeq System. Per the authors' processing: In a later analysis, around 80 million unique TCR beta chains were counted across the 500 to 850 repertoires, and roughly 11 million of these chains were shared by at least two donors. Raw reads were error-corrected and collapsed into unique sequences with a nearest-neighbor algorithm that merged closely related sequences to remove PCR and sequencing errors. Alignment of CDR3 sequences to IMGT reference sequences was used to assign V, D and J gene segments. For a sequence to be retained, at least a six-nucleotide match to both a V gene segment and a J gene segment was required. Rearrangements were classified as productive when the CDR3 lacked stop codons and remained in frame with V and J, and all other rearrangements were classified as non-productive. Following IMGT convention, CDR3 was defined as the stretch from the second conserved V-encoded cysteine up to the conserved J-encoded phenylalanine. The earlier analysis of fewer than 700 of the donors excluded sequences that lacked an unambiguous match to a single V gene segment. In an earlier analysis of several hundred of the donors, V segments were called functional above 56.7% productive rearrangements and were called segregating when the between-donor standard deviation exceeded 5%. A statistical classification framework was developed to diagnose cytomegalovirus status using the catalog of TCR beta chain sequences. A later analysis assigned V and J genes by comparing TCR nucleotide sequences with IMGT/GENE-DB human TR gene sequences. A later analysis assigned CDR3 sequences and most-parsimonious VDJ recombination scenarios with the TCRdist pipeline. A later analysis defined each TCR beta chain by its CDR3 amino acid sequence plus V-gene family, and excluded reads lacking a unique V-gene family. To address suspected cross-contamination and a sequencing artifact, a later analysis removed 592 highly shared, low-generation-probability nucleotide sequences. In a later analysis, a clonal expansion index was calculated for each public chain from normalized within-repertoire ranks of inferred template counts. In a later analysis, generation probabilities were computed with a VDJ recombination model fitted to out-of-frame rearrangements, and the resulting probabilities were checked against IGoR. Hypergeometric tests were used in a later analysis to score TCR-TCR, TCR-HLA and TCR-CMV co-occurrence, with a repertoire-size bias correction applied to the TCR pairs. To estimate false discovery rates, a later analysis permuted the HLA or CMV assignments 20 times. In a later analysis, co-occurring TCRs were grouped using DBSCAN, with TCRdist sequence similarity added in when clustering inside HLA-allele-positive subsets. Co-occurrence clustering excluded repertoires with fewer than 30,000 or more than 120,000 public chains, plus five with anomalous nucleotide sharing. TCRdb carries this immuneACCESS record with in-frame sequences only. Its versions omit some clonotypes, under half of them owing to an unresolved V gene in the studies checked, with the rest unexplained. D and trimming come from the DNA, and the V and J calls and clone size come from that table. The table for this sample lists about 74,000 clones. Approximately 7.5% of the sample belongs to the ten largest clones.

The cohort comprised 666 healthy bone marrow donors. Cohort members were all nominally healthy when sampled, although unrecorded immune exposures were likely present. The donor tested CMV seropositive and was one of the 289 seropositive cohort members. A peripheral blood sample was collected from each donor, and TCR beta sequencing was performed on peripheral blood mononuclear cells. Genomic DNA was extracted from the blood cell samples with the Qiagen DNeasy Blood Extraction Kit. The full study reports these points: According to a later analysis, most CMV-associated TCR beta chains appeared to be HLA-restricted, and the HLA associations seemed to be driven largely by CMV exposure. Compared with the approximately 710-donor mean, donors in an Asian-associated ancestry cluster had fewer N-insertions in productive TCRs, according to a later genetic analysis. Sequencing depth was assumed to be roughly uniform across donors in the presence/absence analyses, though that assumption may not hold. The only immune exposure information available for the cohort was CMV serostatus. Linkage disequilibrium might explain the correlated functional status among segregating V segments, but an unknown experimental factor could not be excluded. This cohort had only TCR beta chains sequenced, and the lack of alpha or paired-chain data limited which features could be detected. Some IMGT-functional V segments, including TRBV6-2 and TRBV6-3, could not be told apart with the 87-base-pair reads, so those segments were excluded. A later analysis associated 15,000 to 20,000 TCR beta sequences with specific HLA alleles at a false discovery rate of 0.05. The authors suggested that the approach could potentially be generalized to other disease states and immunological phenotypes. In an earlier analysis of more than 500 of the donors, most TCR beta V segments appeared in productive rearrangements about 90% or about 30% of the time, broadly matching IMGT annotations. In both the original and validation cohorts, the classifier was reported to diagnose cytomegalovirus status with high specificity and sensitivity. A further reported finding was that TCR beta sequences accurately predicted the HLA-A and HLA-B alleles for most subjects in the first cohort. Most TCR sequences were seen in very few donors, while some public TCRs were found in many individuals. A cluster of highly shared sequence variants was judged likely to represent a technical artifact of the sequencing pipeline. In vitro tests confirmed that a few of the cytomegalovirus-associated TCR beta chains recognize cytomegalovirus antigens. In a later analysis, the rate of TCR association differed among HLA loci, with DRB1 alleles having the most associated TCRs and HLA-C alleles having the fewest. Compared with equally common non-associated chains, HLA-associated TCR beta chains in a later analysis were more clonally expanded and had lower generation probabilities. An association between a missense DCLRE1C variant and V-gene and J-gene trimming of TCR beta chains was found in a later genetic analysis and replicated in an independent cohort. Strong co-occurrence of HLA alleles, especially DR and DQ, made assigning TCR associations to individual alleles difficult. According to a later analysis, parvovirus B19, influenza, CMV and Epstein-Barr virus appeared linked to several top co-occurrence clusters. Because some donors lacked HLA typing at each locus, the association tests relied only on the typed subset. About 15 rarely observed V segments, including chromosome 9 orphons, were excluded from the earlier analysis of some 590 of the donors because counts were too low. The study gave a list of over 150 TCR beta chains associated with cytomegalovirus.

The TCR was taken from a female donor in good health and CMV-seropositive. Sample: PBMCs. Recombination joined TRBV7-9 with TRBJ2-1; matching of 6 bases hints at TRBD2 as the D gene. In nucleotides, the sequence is TGTGCCAGCAGCTTAGCTAGCGGAGCTAAACGGCATGAGCAGTTCTTC. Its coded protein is CASSLASGAKRHEQFF.